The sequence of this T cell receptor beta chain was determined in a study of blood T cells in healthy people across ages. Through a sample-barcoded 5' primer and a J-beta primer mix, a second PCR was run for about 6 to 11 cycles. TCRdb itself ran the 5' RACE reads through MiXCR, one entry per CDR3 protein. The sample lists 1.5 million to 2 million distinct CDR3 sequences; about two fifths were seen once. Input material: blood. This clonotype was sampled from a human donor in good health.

For the CDR3, the DNA is TGTGCCAGCAGTTCGGGGGAGTGGGACGGTGGCTACACCTTC. This sequence encodes CASSSGEWDGGYTF. The chain employs TRBV6-5 and TRBJ1-2, with a possible D match to TRBD1 (5 bases). The V and J ends lost 4 bases and 7 bases respectively, with 16 bases between them. The CDR3 has 14 residues. CDR1 is MNHEY and CDR2 is SVGAGI in the germline V gene.